This is a list of T cell receptor beta chains from one sample in a study of blood T cells in healthy people across ages. From the 5' RACE reads, TCRdb called clonotypes with MiXCR, one entry per CDR3 protein. Of about 800,000 distinct CDR3 sequences detected, 20% to 30% appear once; the ten largest clones hold under 4%. This same sample was also part of a study on T cells of mothers and their children.

The sequenced sample was blood. The receptors originated from a boy younger than 18 in good health. The CDR3 runs from the conserved cysteine through the conserved F or W. D genes are given only for firm matches. The listing skips clone size in some rows; elsewhere it reads once, few, many or a size class.

CDR3aa: CASSLDGGNSYEQYF
CDR3nt: TGCGCCAGCAGCTTGGATGGGGGAAACTCCTACGAGCAGTACTTC
d_gene: -
j_gene: TRBJ2-7
v_gene: TRBV5-1
abundance: -

CDR3aa: CSVELQGASTEAFF
CDR3nt: TGCAGCGTTGAGTTACAGGGGGCGAGCACTGAAGCTTTCTTT
d_gene: TRBD1
j_gene: TRBJ1-1
v_gene: TRBV29-1
abundance: few

CDR3aa: CASSEAIRNQPQHF
CDR3nt: TGTGCCAGCAGTGAAGCGATAAGAAATCAGCCCCAGCATTTT
d_gene: -
j_gene: TRBJ1-5
v_gene: TRBV6-1
abundance: -

CDR3aa: CASSPGTSGTFQETQYF
CDR3nt: TGTGCCAGCAGCCCTGGGACTAGCGGGACGTTCCAAGAGACCCAGTACTTC
d_gene: TRBD2
j_gene: TRBJ2-5
v_gene: TRBV5-6
abundance: -

CDR3aa: CSAREAGGPRIGELFF
CDR3nt: TGCAGTGCTAGAGAGGCGGGAGGGCCGCGCATCGGGGAGCTGTTTTTT
d_gene: TRBD2
j_gene: TRBJ2-2
v_gene: TRBV20-1
abundance: few

CDR3aa: CSVEGAQRGGGERFF
CDR3nt: TGCAGCGTTGAAGGGGCACAGCGGGGGGGCGGAGAGCGGTTCTTC
d_gene: TRBD2
j_gene: TRBJ2-5
v_gene: TRBV29-1
abundance: -

CDR3aa: CATSTVSQPQHF
CDR3nt: TGTGCCACCAGCACCGTATCTCAGCCCCAGCATTTT
d_gene: -
j_gene: TRBJ1-5
v_gene: TRBV15
abundance: -

CDR3aa: CASSEGRTTNEKLFF
CDR3nt: TGCGCCAGCAGCGAGGGACGTACAACTAATGAAAAACTGTTTTTT
d_gene: -
j_gene: TRBJ1-4
v_gene: TRBV5-1
abundance: few

CDR3aa: CASSASEVGPGKLFF
CDR3nt: TGTGCCAGCAGTGCTTCCGAAGTGGGGCCAGGGAAGCTGTTTTTT
d_gene: -
j_gene: TRBJ2-2
v_gene: TRBV2
abundance: few

CDR3aa: CASSRSGGPSLVHEQYF
CDR3nt: TGTGCCAGCAGTAGAAGCGGGGGTCCCTCCCTCGTCCACGAGCAGTACTTC
d_gene: TRBD2
j_gene: TRBJ2-7
v_gene: TRBV28
abundance: few

CDR3aa: CAVERETAIGELFF
CDR3nt: TGTGCCGTCGAGCGGGAAACGGCGATCGGGGAGCTGTTTTTT
d_gene: TRBD2
j_gene: TRBJ2-2
v_gene: TRBV12-3/TRBV12-4
abundance: few

CDR3aa: CASSNGLAGSNTQYF
CDR3nt: TGTGCCAGCAGCAACGGACTAGCGGGGTCAAATACGCAGTATTTT
d_gene: TRBD2
j_gene: TRBJ2-3
v_gene: TRBV9
abundance: -

CDR3aa: CASSNRPATNEKLFF
CDR3nt: TGTGCCAGCAGTAACCGACCCGCAACTAATGAAAAACTGTTTTTT
d_gene: -
j_gene: TRBJ1-4
v_gene: TRBV27
abundance: few

CDR3aa: CASRARSSSYNEQFF
CDR3nt: TGTGCCAGCAGGGCCAGATCCAGCTCCTACAATGAGCAGTTCTTC
d_gene: -
j_gene: TRBJ2-1
v_gene: TRBV3-1
abundance: -

CDR3aa: CASSQTGQEEAFF
CDR3nt: TGCGCCAGCAGCCAAACCGGACAGGAAGAAGCTTTCTTT
d_gene: TRBD1
j_gene: TRBJ1-1
v_gene: TRBV4-1
abundance: -

CDR3aa: CASSFAGTGRYTF
CDR3nt: TGTGCCAGCAGTTTCGCCGGGACAGGCCGCTACACCTTC
d_gene: TRBD1
j_gene: TRBJ1-2
v_gene: TRBV6-5
abundance: few

CDR3aa: CASSLVGLALGVDTQYF
CDR3nt: TGTGCCAGCAGCTTAGTAGGACTAGCGCTTGGAGTGGATACGCAGTATTTT
d_gene: TRBD2
j_gene: TRBJ2-3
v_gene: TRBV7-9
abundance: -

CDR3aa: CASSQLGAGLAFF
CDR3nt: TGTGCCAGCAGCCAACTGGGAGCGGGTTTGGCTTTCTTT
d_gene: -
j_gene: TRBJ1-1
v_gene: TRBV14
abundance: -

CDR3aa: CASSYSTGGDETQYF
CDR3nt: TGTGCCAGCAGTTACTCGACAGGGGGCGATGAGACCCAGTACTTC
d_gene: TRBD1
j_gene: TRBJ2-5
v_gene: TRBV6-5
abundance: few

CDR3aa: CSVEDQLSENNEQFF
CDR3nt: TGCAGCGTTGAAGATCAGTTATCCGAAAACAATGAGCAGTTCTTC
d_gene: -
j_gene: TRBJ2-1
v_gene: TRBV29-1
abundance: few

CDR3aa: CASSPGPPTLRGTDTQYF
CDR3nt: TGTGCCAGCAGCCCCGGTCCCCCGACTTTGCGAGGCACAGATACGCAGTATTTT
d_gene: -
j_gene: TRBJ2-3
v_gene: TRBV9
abundance: -

CDR3aa: CASSLGDINGYEQYF
CDR3nt: TGCGCCAGCAGCTTGGGGGACATCAACGGGTACGAGCAGTACTTC
d_gene: -
j_gene: TRBJ2-7
v_gene: TRBV5-1
abundance: -

CDR3aa: CASRTGVANYGYTF
CDR3nt: TGTGCCAGCAGGACAGGGGTAGCTAACTATGGCTACACCTTC
d_gene: TRBD1
j_gene: TRBJ1-2
v_gene: TRBV12-3/TRBV12-4
abundance: -

CDR3aa: CASRRQGDNQPQHF
CDR3nt: TGTGCCAGCAGAAGACAGGGCGACAATCAGCCCCAGCATTTT
d_gene: TRBD1
j_gene: TRBJ1-5
v_gene: TRBV7-2
abundance: -

CDR3aa: CSVQNTEAFF
CDR3nt: TGCAGCGTTCAGAACACTGAAGCTTTCTTT
d_gene: -
j_gene: TRBJ1-1
v_gene: TRBV29-1
abundance: -

CDR3aa: CSVGDSNYEQYF
CDR3nt: TGCAGCGTTGGGGACAGCAATTACGAGCAGTACTTC
d_gene: TRBD1
j_gene: TRBJ2-7
v_gene: TRBV29-1
abundance: -

CDR3aa: CASSQTQGAGEKLFF
CDR3nt: TGCGCCAGCAGCCAGACACAGGGGGCGGGTGAAAAACTGTTTTTT
d_gene: TRBD1
j_gene: TRBJ1-4
v_gene: TRBV4-1
abundance: -

CDR3aa: CSARGTAQETQHF
CDR3nt: TGCAGTGCTAGAGGAACAGCCCAAGAGACCCAGCACTTC
d_gene: -
j_gene: TRBJ2-5
v_gene: TRBV20-1
abundance: -

CDR3aa: CASSLGGRTGSYGYTF
CDR3nt: TGCGCCAGCAGCTTGGGGGGCCGGACAGGGAGCTATGGCTACACCTTC
d_gene: TRBD1
j_gene: TRBJ1-2
v_gene: TRBV5-1
abundance: -

CDR3aa: CASSLRQGASYNEQFF
CDR3nt: TGTGCCAGCAGCCTAAGACAGGGGGCATCCTACAATGAGCAGTTCTTC
d_gene: TRBD1
j_gene: TRBJ2-1
v_gene: TRBV7-3
abundance: -

CDR3aa: CASSQDFAAGGEEQYF
CDR3nt: TGCGCCAGCAGCCAAGATTTTGCGGCGGGGGGAGAAGAGCAGTACTTC
d_gene: TRBD2
j_gene: TRBJ2-7
v_gene: TRBV4-3
abundance: many

CDR3aa: CSVEDENSYNEQFF
CDR3nt: TGCAGCGTTGAAGATGAGAACTCCTACAATGAGCAGTTCTTC
d_gene: -
j_gene: TRBJ2-1
v_gene: TRBV29-1
abundance: few

CDR3aa: CSARGVNQPQHF
CDR3nt: TGCAGTGCTAGGGGCGTTAATCAGCCCCAGCATTTT
d_gene: -
j_gene: TRBJ1-5
v_gene: TRBV20-1
abundance: -

CDR3aa: CASSSVRGYTDTQYF
CDR3nt: TGTGCCAGCAGTTCTGTAAGGGGCTACACAGATACGCAGTATTTT
d_gene: -
j_gene: TRBJ2-3
v_gene: TRBV6-2/TRBV6-3
abundance: -

CDR3aa: CASSLDGLSATNEKLFF
CDR3nt: TGTGCCAGCAGCTTAGATGGGCTATCCGCAACTAATGAAAAACTGTTTTTT
d_gene: -
j_gene: TRBJ1-4
v_gene: TRBV13
abundance: -

CDR3aa: CASSLEGVLDQPQHF
CDR3nt: TGTGCCAGCAGCTTAGAGGGAGTCCTCGATCAGCCCCAGCATTTT
d_gene: -
j_gene: TRBJ1-5
v_gene: TRBV7-8
abundance: few

CDR3aa: CATWEDQKYNEQFF
CDR3nt: TGTGCCACCTGGGAGGACCAAAAATACAATGAGCAGTTCTTC
d_gene: -
j_gene: TRBJ2-1
v_gene: TRBV10-3
abundance: -

CDR3aa: CASSKGTGITGELFF
CDR3nt: TGTGCCAGCAGCAAAGGGACAGGGATCACCGGGGAGCTGTTTTTT
d_gene: TRBD1
j_gene: TRBJ2-2
v_gene: TRBV7-2
abundance: -

CDR3aa: CASSLGGGYHETQYF
CDR3nt: TGTGCCAGCAGCTTAGGGGGGGGATATCATGAGACCCAGTACTTC
d_gene: TRBD2
j_gene: TRBJ2-5
v_gene: TRBV7-3
abundance: -

CDR3aa: CASSLLLDGGEQFF
CDR3nt: TGTGCCAGCAGCTTATTACTAGATGGGGGTGAGCAGTTCTTC
d_gene: -
j_gene: TRBJ2-1
v_gene: TRBV7-9
abundance: -

CDR3aa: CASSPKNRAWINTIYF
CDR3nt: TGTGCCAGCAGCCCCAAGAACAGGGCCTGGATTAACACCATATATTTT
d_gene: -
j_gene: TRBJ1-3
v_gene: TRBV7-6
abundance: few

CDR3aa: CASSKELSLNRSNYGYSF
CDR3nt: TGTGCCAGCAGCAAAGAGCTCAGCTTAAACAGAAGTAACTATGGCTACAGCTTC
d_gene: -
j_gene: TRBJ1-2
v_gene: TRBV21-1
abundance: -

CDR3aa: CSAVGRDRVRNQPQHF
CDR3nt: TGCAGTGCTGTAGGCCGGGACAGGGTCCGGAATCAGCCCCAGCATTTT
d_gene: TRBD1
j_gene: TRBJ1-5
v_gene: TRBV20-1
abundance: -

CDR3aa: CSARRGRDTEAFF
CDR3nt: TGCAGTGCTAGGAGGGGGCGGGACACTGAAGCTTTCTTT
d_gene: TRBD1
j_gene: TRBJ1-1
v_gene: TRBV20-1
abundance: few

CDR3aa: CATSPHDSAAKYGYTF
CDR3nt: TGTGCCACCAGCCCGCACGACAGCGCGGCCAAATATGGCTACACCTTC
d_gene: -
j_gene: TRBJ1-2
v_gene: TRBV24-1
abundance: -